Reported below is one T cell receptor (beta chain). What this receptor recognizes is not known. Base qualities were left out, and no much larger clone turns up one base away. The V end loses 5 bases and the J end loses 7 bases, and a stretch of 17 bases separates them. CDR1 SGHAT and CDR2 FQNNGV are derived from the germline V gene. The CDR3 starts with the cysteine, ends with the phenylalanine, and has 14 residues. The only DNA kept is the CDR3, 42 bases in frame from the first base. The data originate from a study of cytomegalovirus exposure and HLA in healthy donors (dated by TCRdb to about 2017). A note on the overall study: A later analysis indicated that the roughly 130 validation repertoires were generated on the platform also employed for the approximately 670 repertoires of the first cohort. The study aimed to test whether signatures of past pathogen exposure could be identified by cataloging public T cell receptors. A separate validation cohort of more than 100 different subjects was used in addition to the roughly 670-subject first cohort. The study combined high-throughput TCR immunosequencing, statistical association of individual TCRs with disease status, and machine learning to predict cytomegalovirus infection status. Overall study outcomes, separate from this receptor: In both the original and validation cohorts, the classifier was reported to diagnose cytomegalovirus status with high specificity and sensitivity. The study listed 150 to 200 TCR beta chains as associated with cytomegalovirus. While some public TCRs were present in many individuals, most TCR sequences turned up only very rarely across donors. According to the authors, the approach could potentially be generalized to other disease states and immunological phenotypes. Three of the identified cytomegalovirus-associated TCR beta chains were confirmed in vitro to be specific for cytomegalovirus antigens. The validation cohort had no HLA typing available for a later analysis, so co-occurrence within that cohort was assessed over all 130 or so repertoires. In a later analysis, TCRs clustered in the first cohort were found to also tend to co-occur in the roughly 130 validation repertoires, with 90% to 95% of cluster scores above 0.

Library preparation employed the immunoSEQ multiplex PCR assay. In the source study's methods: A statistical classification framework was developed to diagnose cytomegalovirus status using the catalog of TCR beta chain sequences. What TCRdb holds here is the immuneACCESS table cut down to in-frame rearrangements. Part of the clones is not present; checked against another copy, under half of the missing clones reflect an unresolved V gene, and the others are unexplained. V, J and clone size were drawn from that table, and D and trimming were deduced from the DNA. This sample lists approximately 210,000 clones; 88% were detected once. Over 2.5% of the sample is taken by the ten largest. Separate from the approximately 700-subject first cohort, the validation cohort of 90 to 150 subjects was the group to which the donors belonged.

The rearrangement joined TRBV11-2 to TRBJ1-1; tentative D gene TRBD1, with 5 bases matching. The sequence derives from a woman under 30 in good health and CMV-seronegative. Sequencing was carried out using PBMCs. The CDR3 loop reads CASSKGEVGNEAFF. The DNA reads TGTGCCAGCAGCAAAGGGGAGGTCGGGAATGAAGCTTTCTTT.